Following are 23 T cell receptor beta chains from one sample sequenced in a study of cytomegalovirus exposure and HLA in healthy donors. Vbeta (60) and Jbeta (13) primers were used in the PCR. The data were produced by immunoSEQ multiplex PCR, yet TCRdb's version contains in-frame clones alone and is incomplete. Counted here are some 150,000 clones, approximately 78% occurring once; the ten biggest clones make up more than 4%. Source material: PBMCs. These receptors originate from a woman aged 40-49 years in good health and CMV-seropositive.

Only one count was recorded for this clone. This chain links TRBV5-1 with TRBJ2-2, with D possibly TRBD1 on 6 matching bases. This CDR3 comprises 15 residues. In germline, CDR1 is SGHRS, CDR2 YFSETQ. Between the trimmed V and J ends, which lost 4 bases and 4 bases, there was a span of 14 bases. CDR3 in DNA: TGCGCCAGCAGCACCCGGGACACCTTCACCGGGGAGCTGTTTTTT. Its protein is CASSTRDTFTGELFF.

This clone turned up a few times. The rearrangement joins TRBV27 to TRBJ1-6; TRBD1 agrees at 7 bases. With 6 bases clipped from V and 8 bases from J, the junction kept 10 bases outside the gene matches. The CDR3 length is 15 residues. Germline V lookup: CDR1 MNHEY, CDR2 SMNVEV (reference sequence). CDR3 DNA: TGTGCCAGCAGCCTACTCACAGGGGTTGATTCACCCCTCCACTTT. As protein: CASSLLTGVDSPLHF.

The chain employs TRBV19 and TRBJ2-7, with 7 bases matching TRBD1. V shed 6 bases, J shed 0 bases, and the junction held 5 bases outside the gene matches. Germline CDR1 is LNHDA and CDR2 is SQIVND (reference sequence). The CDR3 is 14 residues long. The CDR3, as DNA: TGTGCCAGTAGCTGGACAGGTCTCTCCTACGAGCAGTACTTC. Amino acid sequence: CASSWTGLSYEQYF.

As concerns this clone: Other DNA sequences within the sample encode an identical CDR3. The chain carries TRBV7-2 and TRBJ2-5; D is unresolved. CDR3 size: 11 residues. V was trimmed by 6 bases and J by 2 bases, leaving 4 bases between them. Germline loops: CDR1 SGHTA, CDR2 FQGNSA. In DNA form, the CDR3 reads TGTGCCAGCAGTCCGCAAGAGACCCAGTACTTC. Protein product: CASSPQETQYF.

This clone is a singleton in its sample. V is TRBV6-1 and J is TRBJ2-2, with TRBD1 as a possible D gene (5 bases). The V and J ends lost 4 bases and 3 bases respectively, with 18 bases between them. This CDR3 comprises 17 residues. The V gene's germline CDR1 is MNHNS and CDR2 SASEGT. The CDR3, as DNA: TGTGCCAGCAGTGCCGTCATGGGTTTAGGGGACACCGGGGAGCTGTTTTTT. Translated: CASSAVMGLGDTGELFF.

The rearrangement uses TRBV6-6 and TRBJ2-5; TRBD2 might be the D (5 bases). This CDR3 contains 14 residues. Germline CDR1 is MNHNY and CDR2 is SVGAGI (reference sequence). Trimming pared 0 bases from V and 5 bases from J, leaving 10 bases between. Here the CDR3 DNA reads TGTGCCAGCAGTTACTCCGTCCGGGGTGAGACCCAGTACTTC. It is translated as CASSYSVRGETQYF.

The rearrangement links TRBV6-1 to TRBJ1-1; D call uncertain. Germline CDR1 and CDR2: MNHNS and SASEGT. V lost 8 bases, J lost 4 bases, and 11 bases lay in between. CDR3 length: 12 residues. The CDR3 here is CASGTRGTEAFF. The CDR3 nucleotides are TGTGCCAGCGGAACACGGGGCACTGAAGCTTTCTTT.

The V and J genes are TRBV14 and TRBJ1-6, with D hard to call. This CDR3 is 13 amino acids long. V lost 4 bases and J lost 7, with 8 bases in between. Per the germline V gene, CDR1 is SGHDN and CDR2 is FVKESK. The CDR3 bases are TGTGCCAGCAGCCCACAGCCCAATTCACCCCTCCACTTT. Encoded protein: CASSPQPNSPLHF. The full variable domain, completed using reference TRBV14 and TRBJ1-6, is EAGVTQFPSHSVIEKGQTVTLRCDPISGHDNLYWYRRVMGKEIKFLLHFVKESKQDESGMPNNRFLAERTGGTYSTLKVQPAELEDSGVYFCASSPQPNSPLHFGNGTRLTVT.

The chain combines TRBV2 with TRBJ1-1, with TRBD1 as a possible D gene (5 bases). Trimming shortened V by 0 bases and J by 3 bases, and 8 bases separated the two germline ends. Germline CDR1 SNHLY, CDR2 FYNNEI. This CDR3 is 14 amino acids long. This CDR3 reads CASSEAAGYTEAFF. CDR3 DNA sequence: TGTGCCAGCAGTGAAGCCGCAGGGTACACTGAAGCTTTCTTT.

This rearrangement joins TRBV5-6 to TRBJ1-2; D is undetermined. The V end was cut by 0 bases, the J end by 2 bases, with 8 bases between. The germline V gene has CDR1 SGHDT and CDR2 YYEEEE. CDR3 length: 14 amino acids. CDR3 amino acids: CASSLVTLNYGYTF. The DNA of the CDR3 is TGTGCCAGCAGCTTGGTCACTTTAAACTATGGCTACACCTTC.

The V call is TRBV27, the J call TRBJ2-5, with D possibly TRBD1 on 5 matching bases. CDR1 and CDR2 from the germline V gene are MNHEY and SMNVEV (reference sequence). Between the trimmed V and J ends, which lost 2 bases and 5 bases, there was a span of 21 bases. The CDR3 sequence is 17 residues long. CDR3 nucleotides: TGTGCCAGCAGTTTAAGCCCCACAGGCGCGGCGAGTGAGACCCAGTACTTC. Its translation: CASSLSPTGAASETQYF.

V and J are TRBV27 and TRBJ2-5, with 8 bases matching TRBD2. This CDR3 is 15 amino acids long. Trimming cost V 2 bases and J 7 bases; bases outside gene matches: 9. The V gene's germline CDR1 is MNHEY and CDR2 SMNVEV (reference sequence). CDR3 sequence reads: CASSLKREGPRTQYF. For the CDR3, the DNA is TGTGCCAGCAGTTTAAAACGGGAGGGCCCTCGGACCCAGTACTTC.

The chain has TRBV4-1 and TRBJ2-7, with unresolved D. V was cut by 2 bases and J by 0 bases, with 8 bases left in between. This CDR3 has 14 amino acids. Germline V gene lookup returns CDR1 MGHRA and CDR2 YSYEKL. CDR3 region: CASSQLTRSYEQYF. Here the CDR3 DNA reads TGCGCCAGCAGCCAATTGACACGCTCCTACGAGCAGTACTTC.

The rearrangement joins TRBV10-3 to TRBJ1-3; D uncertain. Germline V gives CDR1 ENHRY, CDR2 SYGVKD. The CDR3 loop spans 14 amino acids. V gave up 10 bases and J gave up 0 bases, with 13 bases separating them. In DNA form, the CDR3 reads TGTGCCAGTACACCCGTCAGCTCTGGAAACACCATATATTTT. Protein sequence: CASTPVSSGNTIYF.

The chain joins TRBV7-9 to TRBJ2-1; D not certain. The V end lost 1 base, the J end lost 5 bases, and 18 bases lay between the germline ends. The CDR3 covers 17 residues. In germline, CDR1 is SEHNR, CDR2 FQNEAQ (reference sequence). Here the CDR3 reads CASSLVSRSLGHNEQFF. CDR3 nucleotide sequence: TGTGCCAGCAGCTTAGTCTCTCGGAGCCTGGGTCACAATGAGCAGTTCTTC. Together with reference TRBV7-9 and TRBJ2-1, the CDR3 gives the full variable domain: DTGVSQNPRHKITKRGQNVTFRCDPISEHNRLYWYRQTLGQGPEFLTYFQNEAQLEKSRLLSDRFSAERPKGSFSTLEIQRTEQGDSAMYLCASSLVSRSLGHNEQFFGPGTRLTVL.

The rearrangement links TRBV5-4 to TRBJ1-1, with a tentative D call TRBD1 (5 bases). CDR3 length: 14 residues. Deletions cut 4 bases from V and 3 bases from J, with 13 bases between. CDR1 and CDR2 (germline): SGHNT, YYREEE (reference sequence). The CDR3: CASSGRAGDTEAFF. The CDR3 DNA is TGTGCCAGCAGCGGCAGGGCGGGAGACACTGAAGCTTTCTTT. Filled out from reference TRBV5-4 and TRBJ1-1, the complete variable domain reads ETGVTQSPTHLIKTRGQQVTLRCSSQSGHNTVSWYQQALGQGPQFIFQYYREEENGRGNFPPRFSGLQFPNYSSELNVNALELDDSALYLCASSGRAGDTEAFFGQGTRLTVV.

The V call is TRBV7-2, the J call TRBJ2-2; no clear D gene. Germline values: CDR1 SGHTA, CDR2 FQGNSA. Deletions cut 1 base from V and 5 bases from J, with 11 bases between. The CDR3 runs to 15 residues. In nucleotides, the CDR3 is TGTGCCAGCAGCTTAGGTTTCGGTCAAACCGGGGAGCTGTTTTTT. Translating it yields CASSLGFGQTGELFF.

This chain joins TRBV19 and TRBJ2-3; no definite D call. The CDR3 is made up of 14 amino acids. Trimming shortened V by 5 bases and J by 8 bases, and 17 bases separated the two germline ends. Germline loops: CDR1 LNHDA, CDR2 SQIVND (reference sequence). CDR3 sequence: CASSSTVASGTQYF. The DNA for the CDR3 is TGTGCCAGTAGTTCTACGGTGGCGTCGGGTACGCAGTATTTT.

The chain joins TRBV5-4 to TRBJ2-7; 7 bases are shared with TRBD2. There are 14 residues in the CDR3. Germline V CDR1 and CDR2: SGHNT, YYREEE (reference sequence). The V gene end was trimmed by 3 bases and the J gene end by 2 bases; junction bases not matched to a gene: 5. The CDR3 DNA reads TGTGCCAGCAGCTCGGGGGGTAGCCCCTACGAGCAGTACTTC. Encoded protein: CASSSGGSPYEQYF.

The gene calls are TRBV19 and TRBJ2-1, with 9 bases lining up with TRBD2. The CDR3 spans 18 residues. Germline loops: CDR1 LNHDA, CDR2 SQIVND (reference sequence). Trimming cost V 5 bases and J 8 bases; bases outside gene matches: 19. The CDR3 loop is CASSLSPPSGNFVDEQFF. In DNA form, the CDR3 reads TGTGCCAGTAGTCTCTCACCCCCTAGCGGGAATTTCGTCGATGAGCAGTTCTTC. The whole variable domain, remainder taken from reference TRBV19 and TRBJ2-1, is DGGITQSPKYLFRKEGQNVTLSCEQNLNHDAMYWYRQDPGQGLRLIYYSQIVNDFQKGDIAEGYSVSREKKESFPLTVTSAQKNPTAFYLCASSLSPPSGNFVDEQFFGPGTRLTVL.

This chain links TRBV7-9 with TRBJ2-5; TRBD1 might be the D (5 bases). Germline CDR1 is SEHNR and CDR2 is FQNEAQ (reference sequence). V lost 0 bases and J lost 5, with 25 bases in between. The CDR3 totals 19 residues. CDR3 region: CASSLAFSAMGQDRETQYF. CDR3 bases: TGTGCCAGCAGCTTAGCGTTTTCAGCAATGGGGCAGGACCGGGAGACCCAGTACTTC.

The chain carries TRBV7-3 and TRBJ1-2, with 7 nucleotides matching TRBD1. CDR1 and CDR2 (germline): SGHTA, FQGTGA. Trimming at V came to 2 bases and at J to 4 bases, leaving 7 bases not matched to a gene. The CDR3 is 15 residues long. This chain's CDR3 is CASSLSGQDLYGYTF. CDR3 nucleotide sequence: TGTGCCAGCAGCTTATCAGGACAGGATCTCTATGGCTACACCTTC.

The CDR3 spells CASSAGTALNSPLHF. The CDR3 DNA reads as TGTGCCAGCAGCGCCGGGACAGCTCTTAATTCACCCCTCCACTTT. The rearrangement joins TRBV9 to TRBJ1-6, with TRBD1 matching over 7 bases. V trimming: 3 bases; J trimming: 6 bases; junction bases outside the gene matches: 6. CDR3 length equals 15 residues. Germline V gene lookup returns CDR1 SGDLS and CDR2 YYNGEE. Combining the CDR3 with reference TRBV9 and TRBJ1-6 gives the whole variable domain DSGVTQTPKHLITATGQRVTLRCSPRSGDLSVYWYQQSLDQGLQFLIQYYNGEERAKGNILERFSAQQFPDLHSELNLSSLELGDSALYFCASSAGTALNSPLHFGNGTRLTVT.